This T cell receptor beta chain was obtained from a study of T-cell reconstitution after alpha-beta-depleted transplantation in children. The CDR3 spans 14 residues. Trimming left V 3 bases short and J 6 bases short, with 15 bases between. Germline assignment: CDR1 SGHNT and CDR2 YYREEE (reference sequence). The TCRbeta library was prepared with unique molecular identifiers. TCRdb independently ran MiXCR on the PCR reads; one entry per CDR3 protein. The table records 330,000 or so distinct CDR3 sequences, under 13% of them present only once. This chain joins TRBV5-4 and TRBJ1-2, with D uncertain. This sequence originates from a human donor who donated a stem cell graft to a child with acute lymphoblastic leukemia. The starting material was PBMCs from the stem cell graft donor, obtained from the stem cell graft. CDR3 bases: TGTGCCAGCAGCTCAGCTCGGGGAATTCATGGCTACACCTTC. It is translated as CASSSARGIHGYTF.